A selection of T cell receptor beta chains follows, all from one sample in a study of graft-versus-host responses after intestinal transplantation. TCRdb keeps only in-frame clones here, not all; method: immunoSEQ multiplex PCR. The data show roughly 53,000 clones, 91% seen once. The input for sequencing was PBMCs, taken approximately 97 weeks after intestinal transplant. These receptors were taken from a human patient who received an intestinal transplant, so some T cells may come from the graft donor. Each CDR3 is given without its conserved first and last residue. Some rows mark clone size as missing; the rest say once, few, many or name a class of expanded clone.

-	TRBJ2-2	TRBV7-9	ASSPGLGPTGELF
-	TRBJ2-2	TRBV6-5	ASSYSGTGELF
-	TRBJ2-3	TRBV5-1	ASSLEVAPDTQY
-	TRBJ1-1	TRBV2	ASSLTGFDTEAF
-	TRBJ2-7	TRBV29-1	SARGGAYEQY
-	TRBJ2-1	TRBV12-5	ASGPGGGKDEQF
-	TRBJ2-6	TRBV12-5	ASGLEPSRANVLT
-	TRBJ2-1	TRBV23-1	ASSTQGAATYNEQF
-	TRBJ1-2	TRBV29-1	SVSGQGAHGYT
-	TRBJ2-1	TRBV11-2	ASSSQRGGYNEQF
-	TRBJ2-6	TRBV27	ASSRTGGPTTGANVLT
-	TRBJ1-1	TRBV12-5	ASGSRTGNTEAF
-	TRBJ1-4	TRBV18	ASSPREANEKLF
once	TRBJ1-1	TRBV7-8	ASSQVVGREAF
-	TRBJ1-2	TRBV30	AWRSGLMVYGYT
-	TRBJ1-1	TRBV10-3	AIRRDGEAF
once	TRBJ1-2	TRBV6-5	ASSYLGGLYGYT
-	TRBJ1-3	TRBV5-1	ASSPRQGAGNTIY
-	TRBJ2-3	TRBV6-5	AVVADTQY
-	TRBJ1-3	TRBV7-9	ASSIALRDRAGNTIY
-	TRBJ2-7	TRBV2	ASSVGQDYYEQY
once	TRBJ1-5	TRBV28	ASSSVRPYSNQPQH
-	TRBJ2-3	TRBV5-1	ASSPDEGNTDTQY
-	TRBJ1-2	TRBV19	ASSSRDREGRKGSYGYT
-	TRBJ2-7	TRBV29-1	SVEDPEGASYEQY
-	TRBJ2-3	TRBV20-1	SARAGDTQY
-	TRBJ1-6	TRBV7-2	ASSLGSSPLH
-	TRBJ1-4	TRBV18	ASSPGVDEKLF
-	TRBJ2-7	TRBV13	ASSLAGAYEQY
-	TRBJ2-1	TRBV7-2	ASSLAQGTGQF
few	TRBJ1-2	TRBV23-1	ASSQSHLPSWGYT
-	TRBJ1-5	TRBV15	ATSQGQMALYSNQPQH
-	TRBJ1-2	TRBV6-6	ASRLDRWNYGYT
-	TRBJ2-1	TRBV19	ASGLAGGDNEQF
-	TRBJ2-1	TRBV19	ASSTVKRASSYNEQF
-	TRBJ2-3	TRBV7-9	ASSFAGRGTDTQY
-	TRBJ1-6	TRBV2	ASRRWGGFAPLH
-	TRBJ2-5	TRBV29-1	SATTLKETQY